The 21 T cell receptor beta chains presented below share a single source sample, sequenced in a study of OX40 agonist ivuxolimab in advanced cancers. TCRdb keeps only in-frame clones here, not all; method: immunoSEQ multiplex PCR. The table has 70,000 to 95,000 clones, about nine tenths seen once; the top ten hold around 6.5%. The sequencing used CD4+ or CD8+ T cells sorted from blood, collected in a trial of the OX40 agonist ivuxolimab. The receptors here all came from an adult with an advanced solid tumor such as melanoma, head and neck, liver or kidney cancer.

This clone has only one observation. The chain employs TRBV5-6 and TRBJ2-7; D remains ambiguous. Germline V gives CDR1 SGHDT, CDR2 YYEEEE. The CDR3 is 16 amino acids. V lost 3 bases to trimming and J lost 0 bases, with 16 bases between them. The CDR3 nucleotides read TGTGCCAGCAGCTGGGCCGGCCGGGTGAGCTCCTACGAGCAGTACTTC. This encodes CASSWAGRVSSYEQYF.

The chain combines TRBV5-1 with TRBJ2-5; 7 nucleotides match TRBD1. Looked up from germline, CDR1 is SGHRS and CDR2 is YFSETQ. With V trimmed by 4 bases and J by 6 bases, 15 bases remained unmatched. This CDR3 contains 16 residues. Here the CDR3 reads CASSPGSNDRVQTQYF. In DNA form, the CDR3 reads TGCGCCAGCAGCCCGGGAAGCAACGACAGGGTACAGACCCAGTACTTC.

V and J are TRBV28 and TRBJ2-7, with D hard to call. V dropped 2 bases and J dropped 4 bases, with 6 bases sitting between them. CDR3 length: 12 residues. The V gene's germline CDR1 is MDHEN and CDR2 SYDVKM. The CDR3 DNA is TGTGCCAGCAGTTTAGTTTTGTACGAGCAGTACTTC. Encoded protein: CASSLVLYEQYF.

Only one count was recorded for this clone. The chain uses TRBV7-9 and TRBJ1-2, with no clear D. The CDR3 contains 13 residues. V shed 1 base and J shed 3 bases, with 6 bases lying between them. Per germline, CDR1 SEHNR and CDR2 FQNEAQ (reference sequence). The CDR3 bases are TGTGCCAGCAGCTTAGGTACAGACTATGGCTACACCTTC. It specifies CASSLGTDYGYTF.

This clone is judged medium-sized. This sequence joins TRBV19 and TRBJ1-2, with D perhaps TRBD1 (6 bases). The germline gives CDR1 LNHDA, CDR2 SQIVND (reference sequence). The CDR3 has 15 residues. V lost 7 bases and J lost 0, with 15 bases in between. The CDR3 DNA sequence: TGTGCCAGTACCGCTCTTGACAGGTCTAACTATGGCTACACCTTC. Amino acids: CASTALDRSNYGYTF.

V usage is TRBV6-1 and J usage is TRBJ2-2; D possibly corresponds to TRBD2 (7 bases). In germline, CDR1 is MNHNS, CDR2 SASEGT. The CDR3 contains 12 residues. V shed 8 bases and J shed 9 bases, with 13 bases lying between them. The CDR3 loop is CASSGGPRELFF. DNA of the CDR3: TGTGCCAGCTCCGGGGGGCCCCGGGAGCTGTTTTTT.

The chain links TRBV28 to TRBJ2-7; D gene ambiguous. Trimming left V 6 bases short and J 3 bases short, with 15 bases between. The CDR3 extends over 14 amino acids. Germline assignment: CDR1 MDHEN and CDR2 SYDVKM. The CDR3 nucleotides are TGTGCCAGCAGAACATCCTTCGGGCTCTACGAGCAGTACTTC. Amino acids: CASRTSFGLYEQYF.

This clone was counted between two and nine times. The rearrangement links TRBV2 to TRBJ1-1; D unresolved. The CDR3 extends over 12 amino acids. Germline CDR1 SNHLY, CDR2 FYNNEI. Trimming took off 6 bases at V and 0 bases at J, with 5 bases between the two ends. Written as DNA, the CDR3 is TGTGCCAGCAGAGCGATGAACACTGAAGCTTTCTTT. This codes for CASRAMNTEAFF.

This chain links TRBV6-6 with TRBJ1-2; D is unresolved. CDR1 and CDR2 from the germline V gene are MNHNY and SVGAGI (reference sequence). This CDR3 region has 14 residues. V dropped 2 bases and J dropped 5 bases, with 12 bases sitting between them. In DNA, the CDR3 is TGTGCCAGCAGTTACATGGCTGCCGAATATGGCTACACCTTC. Protein sequence: CASSYMAAEYGYTF.

This chain joins TRBV28 and TRBJ1-1, with a tentative D call TRBD1 (6 bases). V was shortened by 5 bases and J by 2 bases, with 12 bases between the two germline ends. Germline values: CDR1 MDHEN, CDR2 SYDVKM. There are 14 residues in the CDR3. CDR3: CASSRTDLNTEAFF. CDR3 DNA sequence: TGTGCCAGCAGTAGGACAGATCTAAACACTGAAGCTTTCTTT.

The chain joins TRBV19 to TRBJ2-1, with 9 nucleotides matching TRBD2. The V gene's germline CDR1 is LNHDA and CDR2 SQIVND (reference sequence). With V trimmed by 3 bases and J by 4 bases, 7 bases remained unmatched. The CDR3 spans 16 residues. In DNA, the CDR3 is TGTGCCAGTAGTATTCTAGCGGGGCGGGGTTACAATGAGCAGTTCTTC. It specifies CASSILAGRGYNEQFF.

The chain carries TRBV5-4 and TRBJ1-1, with unresolved D. From germline, CDR1 is SGHNT and CDR2 YYREEE (reference sequence). This CDR3 is built from 14 residues. The ends were cut back, 4 bases at V and 0 bases at J, with 10 bases in the middle. The CDR3 loop is CASSPETVNTEAFF. The CDR3 DNA follows: TGTGCCAGCAGCCCCGAGACCGTGAACACTGAAGCTTTCTTT.

The V gene is TRBV6-6, the J gene TRBJ1-2, with a weak D call TRBD1 (6 bases). The CDR3 sequence is 16 residues long. Germline V gene lookup returns CDR1 MNHNY and CDR2 SVGAGI (reference sequence). Between the trimmed V and J ends, which lost 2 bases and 5 bases, there was a span of 18 bases. The CDR3 loop reads CASSYEGESHYYGYTF. The CDR3 DNA follows: TGTGCCAGCAGTTACGAGGGGGAATCCCACTATTATGGCTACACCTTC.

This rearrangement joins TRBV19 to TRBJ2-5, with TRBD2 as a possible D gene (6 bases). Trimming left V 0 bases short and J 7 bases short, with 9 bases between. CDR3 length: 13 residues. Germline loops: CDR1 LNHDA, CDR2 SQIVND (reference sequence). The CDR3 coding sequence is TGTGCCAGTAGTATAGACTGGCGGGGGACCCAGTACTTC. It is translated as CASSIDWRGTQYF.

The chain carries TRBV28 and TRBJ2-7, with D perhaps TRBD1 or TRBD2 (5 bases each). CDR3 length: 14 residues. Germline V CDR1 and CDR2: MDHEN, SYDVKM. Trimming stripped 2 bases from V and 1 base from J, with 9 bases between. The CDR3: CASSLLGTSYEQYF. CDR3 in DNA: TGTGCCAGCAGTTTACTGGGGACGTCCTACGAGCAGTACTTC. The full variable domain, in which reference TRBV28 and TRBJ2-7 provide the parts outside the CDR3, is DVKVTQSSRYLVKRTGEKVFLECVQDMDHENMFWYRQDPGLGLRLIYFSYDVKMKEKGDIPEGYSVSREKKERFSLILESASTNQTSMYLCASSLLGTSYEQYFGPGTRLTVT.

This clone has a handful of counts. The rearrangement links TRBV10-1 to TRBJ2-7; the D is unclear. V dropped 4 bases and J dropped 2 bases, with 9 bases sitting between them. CDR3 length: 13 amino acids. Germline-derived CDR1 and CDR2 are WNHNN and SYGVQD (reference sequence). The CDR3 loop reads CASSGPNTYEQYF. CDR3 DNA sequence: TGCGCCAGCAGTGGGCCGAACACCTACGAGCAGTACTTC.

V is TRBV28 and J is TRBJ2-2; weak D call: TRBD1 (6 bases). The V gene lost 3 bases and the J gene lost 2 bases, with 10 bases spanning the gap. The CDR3 has 15 residues. CDR1 and CDR2 from the germline V gene are MDHEN and SYDVKM. The chain's CDR3 is CASSFSDRNTGELFF. The CDR3 DNA sequence: TGTGCCAGCAGTTTCTCGGACAGAAACACCGGGGAGCTGTTTTTT.

This clone was recorded a few times. The chain recombines TRBV7-9 with TRBJ1-1; D remains unclear. Trimming removed 1 base at V and 1 base at J, with 7 bases between. Germline CDR1 SEHNR, CDR2 FQNEAQ (reference sequence). The CDR3 extends over 14 amino acids. This CDR3 is CASSLEHRNTEAFF. CDR3 bases: TGTGCCAGCAGCTTAGAGCACAGGAACACTGAAGCTTTCTTT.

The V call is TRBV9, the J call TRBJ2-2; D not certain. The V and J ends lost 0 bases and 2 bases respectively, with 5 bases between them. This CDR3 is 14 amino acids long. Germline V gene lookup returns CDR1 SGDLS and CDR2 YYNGEE. CDR3 coding DNA: TGTGCCAGCAGCGTAGATACTAACACCGGGGAGCTGTTTTTT. Its protein product is CASSVDTNTGELFF.

This chain joins TRBV5-4 and TRBJ2-1; TRBD2 matches 14 bases. CDR3 length: 16 amino acids. Germline lookup yields CDR1 SGHNT and CDR2 YYREEE (reference sequence). The V segment lost 4 bases and the J segment 4 bases; nucleotides outside the gene matches: 4. This CDR3 is CASSNRLAGGYNEQFF. The DNA for the CDR3 is TGTGCCAGCAGCAACAGACTAGCGGGAGGGTACAATGAGCAGTTCTTC.

This chain connects TRBV18 to TRBJ2-7; D may be TRBD2 (5 bases). The CDR3 sequence is 15 residues long. The ends were cut back, 0 bases at V and 3 bases at J, with 12 bases in the middle. From germline, CDR1 is KGHSH and CDR2 LQKENI. The CDR3 is CASSPPTGSHYEQYF. In DNA, the CDR3 is TGTGCCAGCTCACCACCAACGGGGTCCCACTACGAGCAGTACTTC.